Presented here are 25 T cell receptor beta chains from one specimen sequenced in a study of T-cell memory formation after mild COVID-19. TCRdb analysed the 5' RACE reads with MiXCR anew, one entry per CDR3 protein. The data show over 150,000 distinct CDR3 sequences, with roughly 13% seen just once and approximately 3.6% held by the top ten. The sequenced material came from PBMCs or a T cell subset sorted from them (not recorded which). The receptors derive from a man aged 18 to 30 who had mild COVID-19 (a few samples of this study predate the infection). Cell type and time point are not known.

This clonotype was seen a few times. The chain combines TRBV9 with TRBJ2-5, with 9 bases that match TRBD2. V dropped 1 base and J dropped 4; count of bases not matched to a gene: 5. The CDR3 length is 15 residues. Germline V gene data show CDR1 as SGDLS and CDR2 as YYNGEE. The CDR3 loop is CASSVQAGGSETQYF. In DNA, the CDR3 is TGTGCCAGCAGCGTACAAGCGGGGGGTTCAGAGACCCAGTACTTC.

This clonotype turned up a few times. The rearrangement joins TRBV5-1 to TRBJ1-6, with 8 bases fitting TRBD1. This CDR3 comprises 15 residues. Germline V lookup: CDR1 SGHRS, CDR2 YFSETQ. Trimming cost V 4 bases and J 7 bases; bases outside gene matches: 7. This CDR3 is CASSQFDRGNSPLHF. CDR3 bases: TGCGCCAGCAGCCAGTTCGACAGGGGAAATTCACCCCTCCACTTT.

This clonotype came up many times. The chain uses TRBV12-3 or TRBV12-4 and TRBJ1-2; D call uncertain. The CDR3 totals 14 residues. V was trimmed by 3 bases and J by 4 bases, leaving 12 bases between them. CDR3 protein: CASSLLRSSYGYTF. CDR3 nucleotide sequence: TGTGCCAGCAGTTTGCTCCGCAGCTCCTATGGCTACACCTTC.

This clonotype has a handful of counts. The chain uses TRBV7-2 and TRBJ2-7; 8 nucleotides align to TRBD1. The CDR3 length is 15 residues. V lost 1 base and J lost 5; bases outside the gene matches: 7. The germline CDR1 and CDR2 sequences are SGHTA and FQGNSA. As DNA, the CDR3 is TGTGCCAGCAGCTTAGATCACAGGGGGTTTGACGAGCAGTACTTC. This translates into CASSLDHRGFDEQYF.

The V call is TRBV5-1, the J call TRBJ2-2; D could derive from TRBD1 or TRBD2 (5 bases each). This CDR3 is built from 14 residues. V shed 5 bases and J shed 3 bases, with 11 bases lying between them. Germline V lookup: CDR1 SGHRS, CDR2 YFSETQ. The CDR3 spells CASRSGTYTGELFF. The CDR3 nucleotides are TGCGCCAGCAGGTCCGGGACCTACACCGGGGAGCTGTTTTTT.

The V call is TRBV9, the J call TRBJ2-4, with a weak D call TRBD2 (5 bases). Trimming stripped 0 bases from V and 0 bases from J, with 19 bases between. The CDR3 is 19 amino acids. CDR1 is SGDLS, CDR2 YYNGEE, per germline. The CDR3 spells CASSVDPGRHDLAKNIQYF. CDR3 sequence (DNA): TGTGCCAGCAGCGTAGACCCGGGAAGACACGACCTAGCCAAAAACATTCAGTACTTC. Full variable domain (outside the CDR3, taken from reference TRBV9 and TRBJ2-4): DSGVTQTPKHLITATGQRVTLRCSPRSGDLSVYWYQQSLDQGLQFLIQYYNGEERAKGNILERFSAQQFPDLHSELNLSSLELGDSALYFCASSVDPGRHDLAKNIQYFGAGTRLSVL.

This clonotype was observed at least ten times. The J gene is TRBJ1-1, the V gene TRBV10-3, with D uncertain. The ends were cut back, 7 bases at V and 3 bases at J, with 12 bases in the middle. The germline V gene has CDR1 ENHRY and CDR2 SYGVKD. The CDR3 is made up of 13 amino acids. The DNA for the CDR3 is TGTGCCATCATGGAGACCCGCGACACTGAAGCTTTCTTT. It is translated as CAIMETRDTEAFF.

This clonotype was found many times. The J gene is TRBJ2-3, the V gene TRBV29-1; D is unresolved. V lost 8 bases to trimming and J lost 4 bases, with 10 bases between them. Per germline, CDR1 SQVTM and CDR2 ANQGSEA. There are 11 residues in the CDR3. The CDR3 sequence is CSLIFADTQYF. The DNA of the CDR3 is TGCAGCCTCATCTTTGCAGATACGCAGTATTTT.

The rearrangement joins TRBV7-2 to TRBJ2-7, with 8 bases fitting TRBD1. The CDR3 runs 15 residues. The V and J ends lost 1 base and 4 bases, in that order; junction bases with no gene match: 6. CDR1 and CDR2 (germline): SGHTA, FQGNSA. CDR3 DNA: TGTGCCAGCAGCTTAGTGGGGACAGGACCATACGAGCAGTACGTC. It codes for CASSLVGTGPYEQYV.

This clonotype was found a few times. The chain couples TRBV20-1 to TRBJ1-3, with 9 positions matching TRBD1. V shed 5 bases and J 4 bases; nucleotides not matched to a gene: 0. The germline V gene encodes CDR1 DFQATT and CDR2 SNEGSKA (reference sequence). This CDR3 is built from 12 residues. Here the CDR3 reads CSAGTGGNTIYF. The CDR3 DNA follows: TGCAGTGCTGGGACAGGGGGAAACACCATATATTTT.

This clonotype has only a few counts. The genes are TRBV4-2 and TRBJ2-3; TRBD2 aligns across 7 bases. This CDR3 has 17 residues. Germline CDR1 is LGHNA and CDR2 is YNFKEQ. J was trimmed by 5 bases and V by 1 base; bases with no gene match: 12. The CDR3 nucleotides are TGTGCCAGCAGCCAAGCGCCTTCGAGCGGGGCCGGAGATACGCAGTATTTT. Translation: CASSQAPSSGAGDTQYF.

A few counts support this clonotype. The CDR3 region has the DNA TGTGCCAGCAGTTACTCGAGTTCGGGGGGCAGAAACACCATATATTTT. Residues: CASSYSSSGGRNTIYF. V and J are TRBV6-5 and TRBJ1-3; weak D call: TRBD1 (6 bases). CDR1 and CDR2 from the germline V gene are MNHEY and SVGAGI. The CDR3 length is 16 residues. V was trimmed by 0 bases and J by 5 bases, leaving 14 bases between them.

The rearrangement joins TRBV11-2 to TRBJ2-3; no firm D call. Germline assignment: CDR1 SGHAT and CDR2 FQNNGV. There are 12 residues in the CDR3. V dropped 5 bases and J dropped 5 bases, with 8 bases sitting between them. DNA for the CDR3: TGTGCCAGCAGCCTCACGATAGATACGCAGTATTTT. It translates to CASSLTIDTQYF.

This clonotype showed up just a few times. This sequence joins TRBV12-3 or TRBV12-4 and TRBJ1-2; D is unclear. The CDR3 covers 11 residues. With 2 bases removed from V and 8 bases from J, the gap between germline ends came to 6 bases. CDR3 DNA: TGTGCCAGCAGTTTAATGGCGGGCTACACCTTC. It yields the protein CASSLMAGYTF.

This clonotype came up a few times. The chain couples TRBV5-1 to TRBJ1-2, with unresolved D. V dropped 0 bases and J dropped 7 bases, with 16 bases sitting between them. CDR3 size: 15 residues. Germline V gene data show CDR1 as SGHRS and CDR2 as YFSETQ. This CDR3 reads CASSLDSGPPSGYTF. CDR3 DNA: TGCGCCAGCAGCTTGGACTCCGGCCCACCCAGTGGCTACACCTTC.

The chain employs TRBV20-1 and TRBJ1-1, with TRBD1 identical over 11 bases. This CDR3 has 13 residues. Germline values: CDR1 DFQATT, CDR2 SNEGSKA (reference sequence). With 3 bases clipped from V and 3 bases from J, the junction kept 0 bases outside the gene matches. CDR3 region: CSARDRGHTEAFF. In DNA form, the CDR3 reads TGCAGTGCTAGGGACAGGGGGCACACTGAAGCTTTCTTT.

This clonotype turned up a few times. V and J are TRBV7-9 and TRBJ2-1, with TRBD2 as a possible D gene (6 bases). V dropped 5 bases and J dropped 7 bases, with 21 bases sitting between them. This CDR3 has 16 residues. CDR1 SEHNR and CDR2 FQNEAQ come from the germline V gene (reference sequence). CDR3 loop: CASSDTRAIGRNEQFF. The DNA of the CDR3 is TGTGCCAGCAGCGACACCAGGGCGATTGGGAGGAATGAGCAGTTCTTC.

This clonotype was seen only a few times. This may be a read error: a much more frequent sequence differs by one nucleotide. This rearrangement joins TRBV7-2 to TRBJ2-2, with D possibly being TRBD1 (5 bases). CDR3 length equals 13 residues. Between the trimmed V and J ends, which lost 1 base and 7 bases, there was a span of 7 bases. Germline CDR1 reads SGHTA; CDR2 reads FQGNSA. In DNA form, the CDR3 reads TGTGCCAGCAGCTTAGTGGGGCTCGGGGAGCTGTTTTTT. Protein sequence: CASSLVGLGELFF.

J is TRBJ2-7 and V is TRBV9, with D possibly TRBD1 on 6 matching bases. V shed 0 bases and J shed 6 bases, with 10 bases lying between them. There are 13 residues in the CDR3. Germline V gene lookup returns CDR1 SGDLS and CDR2 YYNGEE. For the CDR3, the DNA is TGTGCCAGCAGCGTAGGGGTAGGGGGCGAGCAGTACGTC. This gives the protein CASSVGVGGEQYV.

V is TRBV30 and J is TRBJ2-1; TRBD2 matches 10 bases. This CDR3 spans 14 amino acids. After removal of 3 bases from V and 7 bases from J, the junction contained 6 bases not matched to a gene. Per the germline V gene, CDR1 is GTSNPN and CDR2 is SVGIG (reference sequence). CDR3: CAWRRGLASNEQFF. The DNA for the CDR3 is TGTGCCTGGAGGAGGGGACTAGCGTCGAATGAGCAGTTCTTC.

This clonotype appeared a few times. V is TRBV7-6 and J is TRBJ1-1; TRBD1 agrees at 8 bases. Germline V gene lookup returns CDR1 SGHVS and CDR2 FNYEAQ. The CDR3 extends over 16 amino acids. Trimming took 10 bases from V and 0 from J; bases not matched to a gene: 13. CDR3 coding DNA: TGTGCCACTAGCCGGCGGACAGGGACCATGAACACTGAAGCTTTCTTT. This codes for CATSRRTGTMNTEAFF.

This clonotype has just a few counts. The limits of the CDR3 on the DNA are not certain, so only TCRdb's listed CDR3 is given. This chain joins TRBV6-4 and TRBJ2-2; the tabulated D call, TRBD1, remains unverified against the DNA. CDR1 and CDR2 from the germline V gene are MRHNA and SNTAGT. The CDR3 sequence runs 24 residues, both termini included. The CDR3: CAIPSVYFCAIRTTRISNTGELFF.

This sequence joins TRBV6-2 or TRBV6-3 and TRBJ2-7; TRBD1 might be the D (5 bases). Per germline, CDR1 MNHEY and CDR2 SVGEGT. This CDR3 is built from 13 residues. V gave up 2 bases and J gave up 6 bases, with 11 bases separating them. The CDR3 DNA is TGTGCCAGCAGTTACAGGGGTGTAGGCGAGCAGTACGTC. This translates into CASSYRGVGEQYV.

The rearrangement links TRBV18 to TRBJ1-1; D gene uncertain. This CDR3 region has 14 residues. V was shortened by 3 bases and J by 1 base, with 9 bases between the two germline ends. Germline V gene sequence: CDR1 KGHSH, CDR2 LQKENI. As DNA, the CDR3 is TGTGCCAGCTCACCTGGGGAAGAGAACACTGAAGCTTTCTTT. Amino acid sequence: CASSPGEENTEAFF.

Here the CDR3 DNA reads TGTGCCAGCAGCCAGGGGCCGAGGGCTTTCTTT. It specifies CASSQGPRAFF. The rearrangement links TRBV7-2 to TRBJ1-1, with D perhaps matching TRBD1 (6 bases). V was pared by 5 bases and J by 11 bases, with 12 bases between. In germline, CDR1 is SGHTA, CDR2 FQGNSA. The CDR3 is 11 amino acids.